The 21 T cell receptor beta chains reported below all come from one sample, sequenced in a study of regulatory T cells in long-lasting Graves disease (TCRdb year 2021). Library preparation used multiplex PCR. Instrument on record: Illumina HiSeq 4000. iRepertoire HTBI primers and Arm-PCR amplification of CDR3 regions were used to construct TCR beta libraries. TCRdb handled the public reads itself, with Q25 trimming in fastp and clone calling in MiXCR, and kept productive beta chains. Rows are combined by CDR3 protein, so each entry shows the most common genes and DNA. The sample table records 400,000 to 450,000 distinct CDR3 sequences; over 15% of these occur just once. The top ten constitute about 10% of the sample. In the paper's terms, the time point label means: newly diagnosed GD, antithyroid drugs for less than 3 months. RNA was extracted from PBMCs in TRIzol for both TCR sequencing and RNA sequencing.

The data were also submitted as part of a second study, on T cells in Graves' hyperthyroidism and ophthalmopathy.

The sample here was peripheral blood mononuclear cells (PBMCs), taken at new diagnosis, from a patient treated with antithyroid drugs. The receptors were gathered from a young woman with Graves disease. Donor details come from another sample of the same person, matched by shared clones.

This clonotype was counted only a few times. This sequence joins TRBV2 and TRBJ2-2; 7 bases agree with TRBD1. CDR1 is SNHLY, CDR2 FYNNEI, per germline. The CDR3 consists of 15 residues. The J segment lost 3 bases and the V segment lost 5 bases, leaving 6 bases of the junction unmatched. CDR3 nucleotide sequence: TGTGCCAGCAGTAACCGGGACAGTTACACCGGGGAGCTGTTTTTT. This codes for CASSNRDSYTGELFF.

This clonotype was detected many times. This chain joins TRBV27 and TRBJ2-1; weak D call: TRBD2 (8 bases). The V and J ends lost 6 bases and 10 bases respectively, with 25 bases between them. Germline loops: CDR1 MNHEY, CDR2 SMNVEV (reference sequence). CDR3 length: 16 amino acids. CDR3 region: CASSLGTAGVSGEQFF. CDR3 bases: TGTGCCAGCAGCCTCGGGACAGCGGGAGTTTCTGGGGAGCAGTTCTTC.

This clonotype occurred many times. The CDR3 loop reads CASSPSGLTTFF. CDR3 sequence (DNA): TGTGCCAGCTCTCCCAGCGGACTTACGACGTTCTTC. The chain employs TRBV18 and TRBJ2-1; D is perhaps TRBD2 (5 bases). The germline CDR1 and CDR2 sequences are KGHSH and LQKENI. V lost 6 bases and J lost 15, with 18 bases in between. This CDR3 comprises 12 residues.

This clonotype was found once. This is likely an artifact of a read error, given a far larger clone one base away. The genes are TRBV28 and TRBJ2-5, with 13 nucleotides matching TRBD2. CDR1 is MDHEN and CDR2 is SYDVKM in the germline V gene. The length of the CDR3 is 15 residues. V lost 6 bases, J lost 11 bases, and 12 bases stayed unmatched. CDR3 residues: CASRLAGGPHNEQYF. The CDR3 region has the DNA TGTGCCAGCAGACTAGCGGGAGGGCCCCACAATGAGCAGTACTTC. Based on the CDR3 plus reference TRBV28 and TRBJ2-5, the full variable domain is DVKVTQSSRYLVKRTGEKVFLECVQDMDHENMFWYRQDPGLGLRLIYFSYDVKMKEKGDIPEGYSVSREKKERFSLILESASTNQTSMYLCASRLAGGPHNEQYFGPGTRLLVL.

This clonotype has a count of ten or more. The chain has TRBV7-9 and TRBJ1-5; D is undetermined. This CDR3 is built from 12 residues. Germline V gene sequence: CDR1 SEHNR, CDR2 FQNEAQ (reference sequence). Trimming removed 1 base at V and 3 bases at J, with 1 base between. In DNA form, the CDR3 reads TGTGCCAGCAGCTTAGACAATCAGCCCCAGCATTTT. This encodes CASSLDNQPQHF.

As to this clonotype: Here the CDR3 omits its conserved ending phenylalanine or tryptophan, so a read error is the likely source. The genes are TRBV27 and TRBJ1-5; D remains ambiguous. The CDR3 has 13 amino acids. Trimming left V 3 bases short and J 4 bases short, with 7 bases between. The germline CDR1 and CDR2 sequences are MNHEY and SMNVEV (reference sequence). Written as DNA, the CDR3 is TGTGCCAGCAGTTTGGCCCGGAATCAGCCCCAGCATCTT. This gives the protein CASSLARNQPQHL.

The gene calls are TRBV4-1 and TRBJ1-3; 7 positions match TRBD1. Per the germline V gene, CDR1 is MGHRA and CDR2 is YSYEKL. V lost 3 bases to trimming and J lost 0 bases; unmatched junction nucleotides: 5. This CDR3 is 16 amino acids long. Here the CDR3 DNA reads TGCGCCAGCAGCCATCCGGGACAGCTCTCTGGAAACACCATATATTTT. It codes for CASSHPGQLSGNTIYF.

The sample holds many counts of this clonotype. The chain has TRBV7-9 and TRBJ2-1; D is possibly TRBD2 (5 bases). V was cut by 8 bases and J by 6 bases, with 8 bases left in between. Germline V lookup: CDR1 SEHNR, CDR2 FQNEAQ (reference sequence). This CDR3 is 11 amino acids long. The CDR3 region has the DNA TGTGCCAGCGGCGGGTTCAATGAGCAGTTCTTC. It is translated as CASGGFNEQFF.

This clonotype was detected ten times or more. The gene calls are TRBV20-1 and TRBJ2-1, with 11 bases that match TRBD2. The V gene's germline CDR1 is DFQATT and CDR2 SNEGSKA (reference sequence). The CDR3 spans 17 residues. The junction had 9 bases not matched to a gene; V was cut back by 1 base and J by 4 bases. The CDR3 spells CSARVLSGRVFYNEQFF. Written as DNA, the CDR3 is TGCAGTGCTAGAGTCCTTAGCGGGAGGGTGTTTTACAATGAGCAGTTCTTC.

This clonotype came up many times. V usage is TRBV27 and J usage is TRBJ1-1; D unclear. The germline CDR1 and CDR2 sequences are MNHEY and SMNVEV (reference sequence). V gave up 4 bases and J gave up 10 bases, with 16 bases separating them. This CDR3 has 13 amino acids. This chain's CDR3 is CASSSRASLGAFF. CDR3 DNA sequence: TGTGCCAGCAGTTCCCGCGCCTCCCTTGGAGCTTTCTTT.

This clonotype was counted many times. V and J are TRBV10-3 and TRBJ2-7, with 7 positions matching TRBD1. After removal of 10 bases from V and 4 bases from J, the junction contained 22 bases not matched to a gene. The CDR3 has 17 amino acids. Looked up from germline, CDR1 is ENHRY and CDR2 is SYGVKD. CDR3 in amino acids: CATTRRNLDRNAYEQYF. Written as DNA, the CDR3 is TGTGCCACCACCCGTCGAAACTTGGACAGGAATGCTTACGAGCAGTACTTC.

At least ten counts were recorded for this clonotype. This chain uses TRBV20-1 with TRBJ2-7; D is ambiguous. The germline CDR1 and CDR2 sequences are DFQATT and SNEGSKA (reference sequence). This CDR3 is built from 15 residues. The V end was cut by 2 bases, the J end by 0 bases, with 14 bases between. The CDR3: CSARRGSLASYEQYF. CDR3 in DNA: TGCAGTGCTAGAAGAGGTAGCCTTGCCTCCTACGAGCAGTACTTC.

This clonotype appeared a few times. This CDR3 is CASSSRAGELFF. CDR3 coding DNA: TGTGCCAGCAGCTCCAGAGCTGGGGAGCTGTTTTTT. This chain joins TRBV7-3 and TRBJ2-2; D ambiguous. Trimming removed 4 bases from V and 8 bases from J, with 8 bases in between. Looked up from germline, CDR1 is SGHTA and CDR2 is FQGTGA. The CDR3 is 12 amino acids.

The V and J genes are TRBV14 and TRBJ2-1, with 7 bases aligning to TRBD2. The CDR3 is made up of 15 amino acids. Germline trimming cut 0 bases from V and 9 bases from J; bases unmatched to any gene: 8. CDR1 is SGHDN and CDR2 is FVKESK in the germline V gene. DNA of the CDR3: TGTGCCAGCAGCCAAGACTCCTTTCTAGCGGCTGAGCAGTTCTTC. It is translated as CASSQDSFLAAEQFF.

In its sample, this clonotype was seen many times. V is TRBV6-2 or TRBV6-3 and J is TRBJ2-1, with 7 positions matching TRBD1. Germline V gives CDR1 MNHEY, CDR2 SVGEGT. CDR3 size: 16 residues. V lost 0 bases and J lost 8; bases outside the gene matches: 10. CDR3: CASSYSGDRAFDEQFF. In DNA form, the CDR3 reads TGTGCCAGCAGTTACTCCGGCGACAGGGCTTTTGATGAGCAGTTCTTC.

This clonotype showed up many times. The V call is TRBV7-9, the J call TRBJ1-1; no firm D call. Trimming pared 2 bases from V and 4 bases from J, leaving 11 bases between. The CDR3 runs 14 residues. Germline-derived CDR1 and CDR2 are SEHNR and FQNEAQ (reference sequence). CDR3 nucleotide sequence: TGTGCCAGCAGCTTAACCGGAGACGCCACTGAAGCTTTCTTT. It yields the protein CASSLTGDATEAFF.

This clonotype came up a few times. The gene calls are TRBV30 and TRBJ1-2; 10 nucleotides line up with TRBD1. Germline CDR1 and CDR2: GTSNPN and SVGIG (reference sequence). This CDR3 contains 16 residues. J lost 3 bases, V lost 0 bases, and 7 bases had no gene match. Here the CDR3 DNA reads TGTGCCTGGAGTGTAATCGGACAGGGGGAGGACTATGGCTACACCTTC. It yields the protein CAWSVIGQGEDYGYTF.

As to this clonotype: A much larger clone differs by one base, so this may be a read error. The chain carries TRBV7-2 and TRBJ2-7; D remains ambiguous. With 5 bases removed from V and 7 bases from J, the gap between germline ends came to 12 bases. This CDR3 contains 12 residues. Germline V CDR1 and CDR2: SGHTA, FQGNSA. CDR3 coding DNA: TGTGCCAGCAGCGTGTATGCAAATGAGCAGTACTTC. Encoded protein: CASSVYANEQYF.

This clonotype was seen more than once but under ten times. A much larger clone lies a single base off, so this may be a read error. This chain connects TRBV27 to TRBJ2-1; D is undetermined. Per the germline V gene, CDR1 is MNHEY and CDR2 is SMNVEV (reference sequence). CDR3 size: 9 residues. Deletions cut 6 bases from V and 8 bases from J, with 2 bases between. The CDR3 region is CASRDEQFF. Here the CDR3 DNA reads TGTGCCAGCAGGGATGAGCAGTTCTTC.

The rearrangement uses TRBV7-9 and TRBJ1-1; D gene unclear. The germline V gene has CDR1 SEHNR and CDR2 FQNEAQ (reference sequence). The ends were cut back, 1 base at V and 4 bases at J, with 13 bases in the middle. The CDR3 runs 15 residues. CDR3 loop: CASSLGGLGSTEAFF. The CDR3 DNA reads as TGTGCCAGCAGCTTAGGAGGACTAGGGAGCACTGAAGCTTTCTTT.

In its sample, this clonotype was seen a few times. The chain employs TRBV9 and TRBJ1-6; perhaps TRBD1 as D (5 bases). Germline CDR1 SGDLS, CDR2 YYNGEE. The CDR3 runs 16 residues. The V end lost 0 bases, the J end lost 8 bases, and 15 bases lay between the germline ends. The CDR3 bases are TGTGCCAGCAGCGTAGTAGGGGACCCTGGGGATTCACCCCTCCACTTT. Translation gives CASSVVGDPGDSPLHF.